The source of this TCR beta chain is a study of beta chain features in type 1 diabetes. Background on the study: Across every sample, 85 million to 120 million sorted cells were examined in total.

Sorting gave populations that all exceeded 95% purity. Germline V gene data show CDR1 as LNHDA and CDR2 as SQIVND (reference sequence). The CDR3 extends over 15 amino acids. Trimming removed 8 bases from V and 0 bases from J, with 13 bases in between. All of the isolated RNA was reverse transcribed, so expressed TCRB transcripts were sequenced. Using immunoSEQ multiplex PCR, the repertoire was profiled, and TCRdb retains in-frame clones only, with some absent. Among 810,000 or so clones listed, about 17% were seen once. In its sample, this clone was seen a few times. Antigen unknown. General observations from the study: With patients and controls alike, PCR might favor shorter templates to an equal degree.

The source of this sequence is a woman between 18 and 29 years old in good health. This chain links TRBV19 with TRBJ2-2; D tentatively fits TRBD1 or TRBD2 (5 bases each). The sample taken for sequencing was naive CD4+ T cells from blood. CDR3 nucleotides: TGTGCCAGTGATCCGGGACGAACGAACACCGGGGAGCTGTTTTTT. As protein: CASDPGRTNTGELFF.